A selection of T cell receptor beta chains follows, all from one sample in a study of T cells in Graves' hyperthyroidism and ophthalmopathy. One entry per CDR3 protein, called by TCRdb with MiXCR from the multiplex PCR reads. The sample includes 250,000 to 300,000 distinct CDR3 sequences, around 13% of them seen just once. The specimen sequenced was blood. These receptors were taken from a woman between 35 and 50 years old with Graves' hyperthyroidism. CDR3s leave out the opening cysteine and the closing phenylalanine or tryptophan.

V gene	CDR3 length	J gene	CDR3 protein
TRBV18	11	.	ASSPRAEETQF
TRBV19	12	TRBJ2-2	ASSIRANTGELF
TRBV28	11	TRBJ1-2	ASSSRPGSGYT
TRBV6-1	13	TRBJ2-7	ASSSPGLAGEEQY
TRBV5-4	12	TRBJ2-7	ASRLQRDSYEQY
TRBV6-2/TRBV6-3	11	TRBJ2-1	ASSFYQSRGQF
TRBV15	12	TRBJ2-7	ATSREAGPYEQY
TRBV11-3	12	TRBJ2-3	ASRNLAEANTQY
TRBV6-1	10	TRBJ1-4	ASSGRGLRLF
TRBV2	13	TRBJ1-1	ASSELGGAGTEAF
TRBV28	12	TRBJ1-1	ASRLDRAHTEAF
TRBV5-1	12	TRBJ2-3	ASKGTLNTDTQY
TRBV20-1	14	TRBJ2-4	SASLSGRAFKNIQY
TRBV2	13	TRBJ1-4	ASRGLGTANEKLF
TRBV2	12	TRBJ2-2	ASSEEGNTGELF
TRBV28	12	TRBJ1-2	ASTGTRVYYGYT
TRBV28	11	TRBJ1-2	ASSLRASGGYT
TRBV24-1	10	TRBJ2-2	ATRGGSGELF
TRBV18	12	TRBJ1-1	ASSETGGKNEAF
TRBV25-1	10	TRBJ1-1	ASSEGWAEAF
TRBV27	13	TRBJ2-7	ASSEGEGRRGEQY
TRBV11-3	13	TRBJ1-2	ASSLFGSRGDGYT
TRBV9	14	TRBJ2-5	ASSIRQGDIQETQY